The clone carrying this T cell receptor (beta chain) appeared a single time. Its antigen remains unidentified. Measured with immunoSEQ multiplex PCR; TCRdb has only the in-frame clones, and not every one. The sample lists 21,000 or so clones; around 86% were seen once. The data are from a study of OX40 agonist ivuxolimab in advanced cancers. About the study: Cancers in dose escalation were hepatocellular, melanoma, renal cell and head and neck. Study results and caveats: Compared with others, partial responders at 0.1-3.0 mg/kg displayed clonal expansion among the lowest.

Trimming cost V 5 bases and J 5 bases; bases outside gene matches: 4. The CDR3 runs 15 residues. Germline loops: CDR1 MNHEY, CDR2 SMNVEV (reference sequence). The specimen comprised CD4+ or CD8+ T cells sorted from blood, sampled in a trial of the OX40 agonist ivuxolimab. The rearrangement links TRBV27 to TRBJ1-6, with 9 nucleotides matching TRBD1. The receptor's source is an adult with an advanced solid tumor such as melanoma, head and neck, liver or kidney cancer. The CDR3 reads CASSQGTGHNSPLHF. The CDR3, as DNA: TGTGCCAGCAGTCAAGGGACAGGGCATAATTCACCCCTCCACTTT.